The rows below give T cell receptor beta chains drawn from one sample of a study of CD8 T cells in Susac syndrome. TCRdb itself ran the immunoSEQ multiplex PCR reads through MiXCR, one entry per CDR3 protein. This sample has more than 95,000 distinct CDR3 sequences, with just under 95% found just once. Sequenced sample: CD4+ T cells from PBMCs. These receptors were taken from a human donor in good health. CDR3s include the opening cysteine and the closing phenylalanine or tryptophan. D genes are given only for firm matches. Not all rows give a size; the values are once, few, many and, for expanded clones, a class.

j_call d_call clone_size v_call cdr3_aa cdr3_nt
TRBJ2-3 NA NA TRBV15 CATSRDRTDTQYF TGTGCCACCAGCAGAGATAGAACAGATACGCAGTATTTT
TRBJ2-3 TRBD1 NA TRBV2 CASSWGQGTDTQYF TGTGCCAGCAGTTGGGGACAGGGCACAGATACGCAGTATTTT
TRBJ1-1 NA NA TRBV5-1 CASSLGRTTLNTEAFF TGCGCCAGCAGCTTGGGCAGGACTACCCTTAATACTGAAGCTTTCTTT
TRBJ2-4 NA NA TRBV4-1 CASSRDFLAKNIQYF TGCGCCAGCAGCCGGGACTTTCTAGCCAAAAACATTCAGTACTTC
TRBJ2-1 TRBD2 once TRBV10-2 CASLGTSVYNEQFF TGCGCCAGCCTCGGGACTAGCGTATACAATGAGCAGTTCTTC
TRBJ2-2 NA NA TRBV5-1 CASSLDTPNTGELFF TGCGCCAGCAGCTTGGACACCCCGAACACCGGGGAGCTGTTTTTT
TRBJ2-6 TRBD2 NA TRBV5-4 CASSPGVAGPGSGANVLTF TGTGCCAGCAGCCCGGGGGTAGCGGGACCCGGCTCTGGGGCCAACGTCCTGACTTTC
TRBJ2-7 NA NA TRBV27 CASSPWAGGDEQYF TGTGCCAGCAGTCCGTGGGCAGGCGGAGACGAGCAGTACTTC
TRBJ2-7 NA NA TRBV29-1 CSVQVLGRDEQYF TGCAGCGTTCAGGTACTGGGTCGAGACGAGCAGTACTTC
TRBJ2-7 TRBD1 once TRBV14 CASSQTGTGNHEQYF TGTGCCAGCAGCCAAACCGGGACAGGTAACCACGAGCAGTACTTC
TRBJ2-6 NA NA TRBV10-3 CAIPQSGGANVLTF TGTGCCATCCCCCAGAGTGGCGGGGCCAACGTCCTGACTTTC
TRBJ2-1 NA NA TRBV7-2 CASSFGSLTPRNEQFF TGTGCCAGCAGCTTCGGTAGCCTCACCCCACGGAATGAGCAGTTCTTC
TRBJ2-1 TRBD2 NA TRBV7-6 CASSLAPPLAGGDEQFF TGTGCCAGCAGCTTAGCTCCGCCCTTAGCGGGAGGCGATGAGCAGTTCTTC
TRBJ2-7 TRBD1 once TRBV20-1 CSALGQGAYEQYF TGCAGTGCCCTGGGACAGGGGGCTTACGAGCAGTACTTC
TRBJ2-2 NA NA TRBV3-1 CASSQGRLDTGELFF TGTGCCAGCAGCCAAGGGAGGTTGGACACCGGGGAGCTGTTTTTT
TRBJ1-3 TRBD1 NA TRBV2 CASSVGQAGGGNTIYF TGTGCCAGCAGTGTCGGACAGGCAGGGGGAGGAAACACCATATATTTT
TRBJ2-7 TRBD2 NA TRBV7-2 CASSWGLAGEQYF TGTGCCAGCAGCTGGGGACTAGCAGGCGAGCAGTACTTC
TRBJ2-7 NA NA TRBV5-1 CASSPGGTGGHEQYF TGCGCCAGCAGCCCAGGAGGGACCGGAGGTCACGAGCAGTACTTC
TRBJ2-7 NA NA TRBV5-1 CASSLNRDIYEQYF TGCGCCAGCAGCTTGAACAGAGATATCTACGAGCAGTACTTC
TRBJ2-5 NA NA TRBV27 CASSLFAQETQYF TGTGCCAGCAGTTTGTTTGCCCAAGAGACCCAGTACTTC
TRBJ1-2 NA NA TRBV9 CASSPSYEGYTF TGTGCCAGCAGCCCCAGCTATGAGGGCTACACCTTC
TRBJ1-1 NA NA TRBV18 CASSPREGRDTEAFF TGTGCCAGCTCACCGAGGGAGGGGAGAGACACTGAAGCTTTCTTT
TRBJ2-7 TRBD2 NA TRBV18 CASSQGLAGEGEQYF TGTGCCAGCTCACAGGGACTAGCGGGAGAGGGCGAGCAGTACTTC
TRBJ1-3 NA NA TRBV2 CASSIRDLGNTIYF TGTGCCAGCAGCATCCGGGACCTCGGAAACACCATATATTTT
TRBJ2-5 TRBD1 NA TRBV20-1 CSADRDQETQYF TGCAGTGCTGACAGGGATCAAGAGACCCAGTACTTC
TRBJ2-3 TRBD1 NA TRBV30 CAWSSGTGRNKQYF TGTGCCTGGAGTTCCGGGACAGGGCGAAACAAGCAGTATTTT
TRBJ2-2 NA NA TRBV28 CASTRQLVKTGELFF TGTGCCAGCACCCGACAGTTAGTAAAGACCGGGGAGCTGTTTTTT
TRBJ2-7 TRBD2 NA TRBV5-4 CASSLGTSGYPYEQYF TGTGCCAGCAGCCTGGGGACTAGCGGGTACCCCTACGAGCAGTACTTC
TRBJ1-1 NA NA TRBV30 CAWSVSAPRGEAFF TGTGCCTGGAGTGTATCGGCCCCCCGGGGAGAAGCTTTCTTT